Below, 29 T cell receptor beta chains from the same sample are listed, as sequenced in a study of blood T cell repertoires in COVID-19. Assay: immunoSEQ multiplex PCR; the TCRdb copy retains only in-frame clones and omits some. The data show 150,000 or so clones, around 80% seen once. Sequences were obtained from peripheral blood. These receptors all stem from a human donor with acute or convalescent COVID-19. The donor label of this sample is uncertain.

This chain joins TRBV2 and TRBJ1-2; D not resolved. V lost 7 bases to trimming and J lost 4 bases, with 16 bases between them. Germline V gene data show CDR1 as SNHLY and CDR2 as FYNNEI. CDR3 length equals 14 residues. In nucleotides, the CDR3 is TGTGCCAGCATCGGGGTGGTTGGGCTCTATGGCTACACCTTC. As protein: CASIGVVGLYGYTF.

CDR3 DNA sequence: TGTGCCAGTAAAACAGCGGGGGGGAGCCCCTACGAGCAGTACTTC. This encodes CASKTAGGSPYEQYF. V is TRBV27 and J is TRBJ2-7; TRBD2 matches at 10 bases. Germline lookup yields CDR1 MNHEY and CDR2 SMNVEV (reference sequence). The CDR3 is 15 amino acids. Trimming removed 9 bases from V and 2 bases from J; junction bases left unmatched: 10.

The chain carries TRBV5-1 and TRBJ2-5; no definite D call. The germline V gene encodes CDR1 SGHRS and CDR2 YFSETQ. V gave up 4 bases and J gave up 2 bases, with 6 bases separating them. The CDR3 consists of 12 residues. CDR3 sequence reads: CASSTQQETQYF. The CDR3 DNA reads TGCGCCAGCAGCACCCAGCAAGAGACCCAGTACTTC.

The rearrangement joins TRBV4-1 to TRBJ2-7; 12 nucleotides align to TRBD2. CDR3 length: 15 amino acids. The germline V gene has CDR1 MGHRA and CDR2 YSYEKL. J lost 3 bases, V lost 1 base, and 1 base had no gene match. CDR3 protein: CASSQGLAGVYEQYF. CDR3 coding DNA: TGCGCCAGCAGCCAAGGACTAGCGGGGGTCTACGAGCAGTACTTC.

The chain is built from TRBV3-1 (or the pseudogene TRBV3-2) and TRBJ2-1; 10 positions agree with TRBD1. This CDR3 comprises 16 residues. The V segment lost 3 bases and the J segment 6 bases; nucleotides outside the gene matches: 8. Germline V gene sequence: CDR1 LGHDT, CDR2 YNNKEL (reference sequence). CDR3 sequence: CASSHRTGGKGNEQFF. CDR3 nucleotides: TGTGCCAGCAGCCACAGGACAGGGGGAAAGGGCAATGAGCAGTTCTTC.

The chain couples TRBV5-4 to TRBJ1-6; 7 bases are shared with TRBD1. CDR3 size: 16 residues. CDR1 SGHNT and CDR2 YYREEE come from the germline V gene (reference sequence). V shed 3 bases and J 5 bases; nucleotides not matched to a gene: 8. The CDR3 coding sequence is TGTGCCAGCAGCTCGCGGACAGGAGGGAATAATTCACCCCTCCACTTT. It is translated as CASSSRTGGNNSPLHF. Full variable domain (rest looked up from reference TRBV5-4 and TRBJ1-6): ETGVTQSPTHLIKTRGQQVTLRCSSQSGHNTVSWYQQALGQGPQFIFQYYREEENGRGNFPPRFSGLQFPNYSSELNVNALELDDSALYLCASSSRTGGNNSPLHFGNGTRLTVT.

This clone was observed a handful of times. The genes are TRBV27 and TRBJ2-5, with 9 bases identical to TRBD1. V shed 7 bases and J 7 bases; nucleotides not matched to a gene: 7. Germline loops: CDR1 MNHEY, CDR2 SMNVEV (reference sequence). The CDR3 has 13 residues. The CDR3 DNA reads as TGTGCCAGCATAGGGACAGGGAGTGGGACCCAGTACTTC. This sequence encodes CASIGTGSGTQYF.

The chain is built from TRBV5-6 and TRBJ1-1; the D gene is possibly TRBD1 (5 bases). Trimming removed 3 bases at V and 8 bases at J, with 17 bases between. Germline lookup yields CDR1 SGHDT and CDR2 YYEEEE. This CDR3 is 14 amino acids long. The CDR3 region is CASSSLQGYAEAFF. For the CDR3, the DNA is TGTGCCAGCAGCTCACTGCAGGGTTATGCGGAAGCTTTCTTT.

This rearrangement joins TRBV28 to TRBJ1-2; D is undetermined. CDR1 is MDHEN and CDR2 is SYDVKM in the germline V gene. There are 13 residues in the CDR3. The V and J ends lost 2 bases and 8 bases respectively, with 12 bases between them. The CDR3 sequence is CASSLRTIGGYTF. DNA of the CDR3: TGTGCCAGCAGTTTACGAACGATCGGGGGCTACACCTTC.

This rearrangement joins TRBV5-8 to TRBJ1-2; D is possibly TRBD1 (5 bases). From germline, CDR1 is SGHTS and CDR2 YDEGEE. Between the trimmed V and J ends, which lost 0 bases and 2 bases, there was a span of 8 bases. The CDR3 covers 14 residues. Written as DNA, the CDR3 is TGTGCCAGCAGCTTGGTTCCAGGGAACTATGGCTACACCTTC. Its translation is CASSLVPGNYGYTF. Full variable domain (rest looked up from reference TRBV5-8 and TRBJ1-2): EAGVTQSPTHLIKTRGQQATLRCSPISGHTSVYWYQQALGLGLQFLLWYDEGEERNRGNFPPRFSGRQFPNYSSELNVNALELEDSALYLCASSLVPGNYGYTFGSGTRLTVV.

In its sample, this clone was seen a few times. The gene calls are TRBV10-2 and TRBJ1-2, with TRBD1 as a possible D gene (5 bases). V was shortened by 2 bases and J by 3 bases, with 13 bases between the two germline ends. Per the germline V gene, CDR1 is WSHSY and CDR2 is SAAADI. The CDR3 consists of 15 residues. CDR3 DNA: TGCGCCAGCAGTGAGCCGGGTGGGGGGTACTATGGCTACACCTTC. Translated: CASSEPGGGYYGYTF.

J is TRBJ1-2 and V is TRBV29-1; D is unresolved. This CDR3 spans 13 amino acids. Trimming shortened V by 1 base and J by 7 bases, and 13 bases separated the two germline ends. CDR1 SQVTM and CDR2 ANQGSEA come from the germline V gene. CDR3 nucleotide sequence: TGCAGCGTTGAAGGCGGGGAGCTAATTGGCTACACCTTC. It codes for CSVEGGELIGYTF.

The gene calls are TRBV19 and TRBJ1-6; TRBD1 aligns across 8 bases. The CDR3 length is 18 residues. After removal of 3 bases from V and 3 bases from J, the junction contained 10 bases not matched to a gene. The germline gives CDR1 LNHDA, CDR2 SQIVND (reference sequence). In nucleotides, the CDR3 is TGTGCCAGTAGTATCCGCGGGGGACAGGATTTCTATAATTCACCCCTCCACTTT. Translating gives CASSIRGGQDFYNSPLHF.

The V gene is TRBV5-5, the J gene TRBJ1-6; unclear D gene. Per germline, CDR1 SGHKS and CDR2 YYEKEE (reference sequence). The ends were cut back, 4 bases at V and 5 bases at J, with 10 bases in the middle. The CDR3 runs 14 residues. This CDR3 is CASSPPPHNSPLHF. The CDR3 region has the DNA TGTGCCAGCAGCCCCCCTCCCCATAATTCACCCCTCCACTTT.

The chain combines TRBV23-1 with TRBJ2-5, with TRBD1 matching 8 bases. TRBV23-1 is annotated as an ORF whose role is uncertain. This CDR3 is built from 19 residues. The trim removed 0 bases at V and 0 bases at J, leaving 12 bases unmatched. CDR3 in amino acids: CASSQSQCQGAKYQETQYF. In DNA, the CDR3 is TGCGCCAGCAGTCAATCTCAGTGTCAGGGGGCCAAGTACCAAGAGACCCAGTACTTC.

This clone was seen just once. J is TRBJ2-6 and V is TRBV4-1, with 8 bases lining up with TRBD1. CDR3 length equals 17 residues. The germline V gene encodes CDR1 MGHRA and CDR2 YSYEKL. The J segment lost 0 bases and the V segment lost 1 base, leaving 2 bases of the junction unmatched. CDR3 sequence (DNA): TGCGCCAGCAGCCAAGGGACAGGGCTCTCTGGGGCCAACGTCCTGACTTTC. This encodes CASSQGTGLSGANVLTF.

This sequence joins TRBV30 and TRBJ1-2; a possible D gene is TRBD1 (6 bases). The ends were cut back, 3 bases at V and 8 bases at J, with 10 bases in the middle. CDR3 length equals 11 residues. Germline V gene sequence: CDR1 GTSNPN, CDR2 SVGIG (reference sequence). The CDR3 nucleotides are TGTGCCTGGAGGGAGACAGGCGGCTACACCTTC. It yields the protein CAWRETGGYTF.

V usage is TRBV9 and J usage is TRBJ1-2, with D unclear. The V and J ends lost 0 bases and 4 bases respectively, with 7 bases between them. Germline V gene sequence: CDR1 SGDLS, CDR2 YYNGEE. This CDR3 region has 13 residues. This CDR3 is CASSVGESYGYTF. The CDR3 region has the DNA TGTGCCAGCAGCGTAGGTGAGAGCTATGGCTACACCTTC.

The V and J genes are TRBV2 and TRBJ1-5; D not certain. V dropped 0 bases and J dropped 9 bases, with 6 bases sitting between them. This CDR3 spans 12 amino acids. Germline CDR1 is SNHLY and CDR2 is FYNNEI. The CDR3 is CASSEALRPQHF. The CDR3 DNA follows: TGTGCCAGCAGTGAAGCGCTGAGGCCCCAGCATTTT.

A single count supports this clone. J is TRBJ2-7 and V is TRBV5-1, with TRBD1 matching over 7 bases. The germline CDR1 and CDR2 sequences are SGHRS and YFSETQ. CDR3 length: 15 residues. J gave up 3 bases and V 0 bases, and 6 bases lay outside the gene matches. CDR3 in DNA: TGCGCCAGCAGCTTGGATGGGACAGCAATCTACGAGCAGTACTTC. Its protein is CASSLDGTAIYEQYF.

The V gene is TRBV19, the J gene TRBJ1-1; 11 nucleotides align to TRBD1. Germline loops: CDR1 LNHDA, CDR2 SQIVND (reference sequence). V gave up 4 bases and J gave up 0 bases; unmatched junction bases: 10. The length of the CDR3 is 18 residues. CDR3 in DNA: TGTGCCAGTAGTAAAGGGCGGGACAGGGGGATCCTGAACACTGAAGCTTTCTTT. Residues: CASSKGRDRGILNTEAFF. Variable domain in full (rest from reference TRBV19 and TRBJ1-1): DGGITQSPKYLFRKEGQNVTLSCEQNLNHDAMYWYRQDPGQGLRLIYYSQIVNDFQKGDIAEGYSVSREKKESFPLTVTSAQKNPTAFYLCASSKGRDRGILNTEAFFGQGTRLTVV.

The sample holds a few counts of this clone. The rearrangement links TRBV27 to TRBJ2-1; TRBD2 matches at 10 bases. Germline CDR1 is MNHEY and CDR2 is SMNVEV (reference sequence). This CDR3 is 17 amino acids long. The trim removed 8 bases at V and 1 base at J, leaving 11 bases unmatched. DNA of the CDR3: TGTGCCAGCTCTCCTTTAGCGGGGGGCCCTTCCTACAATGAGCAGTTCTTC. Amino acid sequence: CASSPLAGGPSYNEQFF.

The chain combines TRBV5-1 with TRBJ2-2; maybe TRBD1 (6 bases). The germline V and J ends were trimmed by 4 bases and 6 bases, with 13 bases remaining between them. CDR1 and CDR2 from the germline V gene are SGHRS and YFSETQ. This CDR3 contains 14 residues. Here the CDR3 reads CASSVWNRAGELFF. The CDR3 nucleotides are TGCGCCAGCAGCGTTTGGAACAGGGCCGGGGAGCTGTTTTTT.

J is TRBJ2-2 and V is TRBV12-2; the listed D gene, TRBD2, was not tested against the DNA. TRBV12-2 is listed as a pseudogene. This CDR3 spans 21 amino acids. Here the CDR3 reads CASRLAGLAGGLLGSTGELFF. CDR3 bases: TGTGCAAGTCGCTTAGCCGGACTAGCGGGGGGACTGCTCGGATCTACCGGGGAGCTGTTTTTT.

This chain connects TRBV19 to TRBJ1-3; 7 positions match TRBD1. This CDR3 region has 14 residues. From germline, CDR1 is LNHDA and CDR2 SQIVND (reference sequence). V shed 7 bases and J 2 bases; nucleotides not matched to a gene: 5. The CDR3 DNA follows: TGTGCCAGTATCAACCAGGGGGCTGGAAACACCATATATTTT. Protein product: CASINQGAGNTIYF.

J is TRBJ2-3 and V is TRBV30, with 7 bases that match TRBD2. V dropped 4 bases and J dropped 0; count of bases not matched to a gene: 7. Germline assignment: CDR1 GTSNPN and CDR2 SVGIG (reference sequence). The length of the CDR3 is 15 residues. The CDR3 protein is CAWTQGGRSTDTQYF. Here the CDR3 DNA reads TGTGCCTGGACCCAGGGCGGGAGAAGCACAGATACGCAGTATTTT.

V is TRBV2 and J is TRBJ1-6; no definite D call. This CDR3 is built from 15 residues. V was trimmed by 1 base and J by 11 bases, leaving 15 bases between them. Germline CDR1 is SNHLY and CDR2 is FYNNEI. DNA for the CDR3: TGTGCCAGCAGTGAAGAGGGCTTCCCGGGAGCACCCCTCCACTTT. This encodes CASSEEGFPGAPLHF. Full variable domain (rest looked up from reference TRBV2 and TRBJ1-6): EPEVTQTPSHQVTQMGQEVILRCVPISNHLYFYWYRQILGQKVEFLVSFYNNEISEKSEIFDDQFSVERPDGSNFTLKIRSTKLEDSAMYFCASSEEGFPGAPLHFGNGTRLTVT.

This clone was counted only a few times. The chain is built from TRBV5-4 and TRBJ2-2, with 7 bases lining up with TRBD2. The germline V gene encodes CDR1 SGHNT and CDR2 YYREEE (reference sequence). The CDR3 has 15 amino acids. Trimming took 1 base from V and 7 from J; bases not matched to a gene: 7. CDR3 region: CASSLRTSGVGELFF. The DNA of the CDR3 is TGTGCCAGCAGCTTGAGGACTAGTGGGGTCGGGGAGCTGTTTTTT.

This chain uses TRBV7-9 with TRBJ1-2, with D tentatively TRBD1 (5 bases). Trimming took off 5 bases at V and 4 bases at J, with 11 bases between the two ends. CDR1 is SEHNR and CDR2 is FQNEAQ in the germline V gene (reference sequence). This CDR3 contains 13 residues. The CDR3 coding sequence is TGTGCCAGCAGCCTCGGACAACTCTATGGCTACACCTTC. As protein: CASSLGQLYGYTF.